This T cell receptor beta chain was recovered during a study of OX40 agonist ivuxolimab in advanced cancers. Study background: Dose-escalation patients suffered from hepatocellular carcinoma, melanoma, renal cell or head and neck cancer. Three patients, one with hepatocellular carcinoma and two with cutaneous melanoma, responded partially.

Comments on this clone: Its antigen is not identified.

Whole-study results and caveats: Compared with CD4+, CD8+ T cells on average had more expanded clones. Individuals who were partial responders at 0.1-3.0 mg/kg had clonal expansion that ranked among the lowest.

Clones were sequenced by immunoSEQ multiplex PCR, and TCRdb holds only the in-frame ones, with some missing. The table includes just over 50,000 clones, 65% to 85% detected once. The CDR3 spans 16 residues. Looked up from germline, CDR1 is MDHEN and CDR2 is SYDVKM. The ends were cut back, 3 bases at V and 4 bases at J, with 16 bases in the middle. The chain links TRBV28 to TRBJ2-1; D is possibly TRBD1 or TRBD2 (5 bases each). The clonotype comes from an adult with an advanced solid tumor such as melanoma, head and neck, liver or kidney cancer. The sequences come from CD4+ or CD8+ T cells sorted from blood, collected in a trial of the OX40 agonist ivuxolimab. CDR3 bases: TGTGCCAGCAGTTTTCCGCCGGGACGGGCTTACAATGAGCAGTTCTTC. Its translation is CASSFPPGRAYNEQFF.